The rows below give T cell receptor beta chains drawn from one sample of a study of CD8 T cells in ankylosing spondylitis. TCRdb reanalysed the 5' RACE reads using MiXCR and keeps one entry per CDR3 protein. The table includes some 140,000 distinct CDR3 sequences, about 7.3% detected once. Sequencing was done on a sample of blood, either unsorted or a sorted T cell fraction (not recorded which). Receptors originate from a female donor with ankylosing spondylitis or in good health (not recorded which). Both conserved end residues are part of each CDR3. D genes are given only for firm matches. Only some rows state a clone size, as once, few, many or a class for expanded clones.

d_call: NA; j_call: TRBJ1-2; clone_size: few; v_call: TRBV30; cdr3_aa: CAWSVLGGYTF; cdr3_nt: TGTGCCTGGAGTGTACTAGGGGGCTACACCTTC
d_call: NA; j_call: TRBJ1-1; clone_size: NA; v_call: TRBV12-3/TRBV12-4; cdr3_aa: CASMVQANTEAFF; cdr3_nt: TGTGCCAGCATGGTCCAGGCGAACACTGAAGCTTTCTTT
d_call: NA; j_call: TRBJ2-2; clone_size: many; v_call: TRBV12-3/TRBV12-4; cdr3_aa: CASSLGSGGWGTGELFF; cdr3_nt: TGTGCCAGCAGTTTAGGGTCGGGGGGCTGGGGCACCGGGGAGCTGTTTTTT
d_call: NA; j_call: TRBJ2-1; clone_size: many; v_call: TRBV20-1; cdr3_aa: CSARAPVADNEQFF; cdr3_nt: TGCAGTGCTAGAGCCCCAGTTGCAGACAATGAGCAGTTCTTC
d_call: NA; j_call: TRBJ1-5; clone_size: many; v_call: TRBV3-1; cdr3_aa: CASAEGSNQPQHF; cdr3_nt: TGTGCCAGCGCCGAAGGGAGCAATCAGCCCCAGCATTTT
d_call: NA; j_call: TRBJ2-5; clone_size: once; v_call: TRBV18; cdr3_aa: CASSPLGNPETQYF; cdr3_nt: TGTGCCAGCTCACCATTGGGGAATCCGGAGACCCAGTACTTC
d_call: NA; j_call: TRBJ1-1; clone_size: many; v_call: TRBV7-9; cdr3_aa: CASSLLQPEAFF; cdr3_nt: TGTGCCAGCAGCTTATTACAGCCAGAAGCTTTCTTT
d_call: NA; j_call: TRBJ1-5; clone_size: many; v_call: TRBV20-1; cdr3_aa: CSARSGEPQHF; cdr3_nt: TGCAGTGCTAGAAGCGGTGAGCCCCAGCATTTT
d_call: TRBD1; j_call: TRBJ1-5; clone_size: many; v_call: TRBV12-3/TRBV12-4; cdr3_aa: CASRGTGGNQPQHF; cdr3_nt: TGTGCCAGCAGGGGGACAGGGGGCAATCAGCCCCAGCATTTT
d_call: NA; j_call: TRBJ1-1; clone_size: many; v_call: TRBV3-1; cdr3_aa: CASSQEGWGANEAFF; cdr3_nt: TGTGCCAGCAGCCAAGAGGGCTGGGGGGCAAATGAAGCTTTCTTT
d_call: NA; j_call: TRBJ2-3; clone_size: many; v_call: TRBV20-1; cdr3_aa: CSASRDTDTQYF; cdr3_nt: TGCAGTGCTAGTCGGGACACAGATACGCAGTATTTT
d_call: NA; j_call: TRBJ2-7; clone_size: NA; v_call: TRBV30; cdr3_aa: CAWGPGTSYEQYF; cdr3_nt: TGTGCCTGGGGACCGGGGACCTCCTACGAGCAGTACTTC
d_call: NA; j_call: TRBJ2-1; clone_size: many; v_call: TRBV7-8; cdr3_aa: CASSPLGTNEQFF; cdr3_nt: TGTGCCAGCAGCCCGCTCGGGACGAATGAGCAGTTCTTC
d_call: NA; j_call: TRBJ1-1; clone_size: many; v_call: TRBV7-2; cdr3_aa: CASSLNPSRANTEAFF; cdr3_nt: TGTGCCAGCAGCTTAAATCCGTCCCGGGCGAACACTGAAGCTTTCTTT
d_call: TRBD1; j_call: TRBJ2-2; clone_size: many; v_call: TRBV6-5; cdr3_aa: CASSYLPGQGVGELFF; cdr3_nt: TGTGCCAGCAGTTACCTCCCGGGACAGGGCGTCGGGGAGCTGTTTTTT
d_call: TRBD1; j_call: TRBJ1-2; clone_size: many; v_call: TRBV7-2; cdr3_aa: CASSSAGQGNYGYTF; cdr3_nt: TGTGCCAGCAGCTCGGCGGGACAGGGGAACTATGGCTACACCTTC
d_call: NA; j_call: TRBJ1-1; clone_size: many; v_call: TRBV20-1; cdr3_aa: CSALANLNTEAFF; cdr3_nt: TGCAGTGCTTTAGCCAACCTGAACACTGAAGCTTTCTTT
d_call: TRBD2; j_call: TRBJ2-5; clone_size: NA; v_call: TRBV12-3/TRBV12-4; cdr3_aa: CASSLAGGSGETQYF; cdr3_nt: TGTGCCAGCAGTCTAGCGGGGGGTTCTGGAGAGACCCAGTACTTC
d_call: TRBD1; j_call: TRBJ1-1; clone_size: NA; v_call: TRBV4-2; cdr3_aa: CASSPQGPGDTEAFF; cdr3_nt: TGTGCCAGCAGCCCACAGGGGCCGGGTGACACTGAAGCTTTCTTT
d_call: NA; j_call: TRBJ1-2; clone_size: few; v_call: TRBV7-9; cdr3_aa: CASSSPRSYGYTF; cdr3_nt: TGTGCCAGCAGCTCCCCCAGGAGCTATGGCTACACCTTC
d_call: NA; j_call: TRBJ1-2; clone_size: NA; v_call: TRBV7-8; cdr3_aa: CASSLAQGQYGYTF; cdr3_nt: TGTGCCAGCAGCTTAGCGCAAGGGCAGTATGGCTACACCTTC
d_call: TRBD1; j_call: TRBJ1-5; clone_size: many; v_call: TRBV4-1; cdr3_aa: CASSQPSPTGDQPQHF; cdr3_nt: TGCGCCAGCAGCCAACCGTCCCCGACAGGGGATCAGCCCCAGCATTTT
d_call: NA; j_call: TRBJ2-7; clone_size: many; v_call: TRBV20-1; cdr3_aa: CSVKGGGSSYEQYF; cdr3_nt: TGCAGTGTCAAAGGGGGGGGTTCGTCCTACGAGCAGTACTTC
d_call: TRBD1; j_call: TRBJ2-2; clone_size: NA; v_call: TRBV6-2/TRBV6-3; cdr3_aa: CASSPPPTGVTGELFF; cdr3_nt: TGTGCCAGCAGCCCCCCCCCGACAGGGGTTACCGGGGAGCTGTTTTTT
d_call: NA; j_call: TRBJ1-2; clone_size: many; v_call: TRBV12-3/TRBV12-4; cdr3_aa: CASSGRPVRGYTF; cdr3_nt: TGTGCCAGCTCCGGACGCCCGGTGCGAGGCTACACCTTC
d_call: NA; j_call: TRBJ2-7; clone_size: many; v_call: TRBV20-1; cdr3_aa: CSATRAALHEQYF; cdr3_nt: TGCAGTGCTACGAGGGCAGCCCTCCACGAGCAGTACTTC
d_call: NA; j_call: TRBJ1-1; clone_size: many; v_call: TRBV20-1; cdr3_aa: CSASPVSGTTEAFF; cdr3_nt: TGCAGTGCTAGCCCCGTATCGGGGACAACTGAAGCTTTCTTT
d_call: TRBD1; j_call: TRBJ2-5; clone_size: many; v_call: TRBV5-1; cdr3_aa: CASSLEGQRQETQYF; cdr3_nt: TGCGCCAGCAGCTTGGAGGGACAGAGACAAGAGACCCAGTACTTC
d_call: NA; j_call: TRBJ1-1; clone_size: many; v_call: TRBV7-9; cdr3_aa: CASSVQPETEAFF; cdr3_nt: TGTGCCAGCTCCGTACAGCCGGAGACTGAAGCTTTCTTT
d_call: NA; j_call: TRBJ1-1; clone_size: many; v_call: TRBV4-1; cdr3_aa: CASSQYPAGTPGRYTEAFF; cdr3_nt: TGCGCCAGCAGCCAATACCCAGCAGGGACACCCGGTAGGTACACTGAAGCTTTCTTT
d_call: NA; j_call: TRBJ2-5; clone_size: NA; v_call: TRBV5-4; cdr3_aa: CASSPKGSRQEAQYF; cdr3_nt: TGTGCCAGCAGCCCGAAGGGGTCTAGGCAAGAGGCCCAGTACTTC
d_call: NA; j_call: TRBJ1-1; clone_size: many; v_call: TRBV5-1; cdr3_aa: CASSPTQGPAFF; cdr3_nt: TGCGCCAGCAGCCCAACTCAGGGACCAGCTTTCTTT
d_call: TRBD1; j_call: TRBJ1-5; clone_size: many; v_call: TRBV4-1; cdr3_aa: CASSPGTGPNQPQHF; cdr3_nt: TGCGCCAGCAGCCCCGGGACAGGACCTAATCAGCCCCAGCATTTT
d_call: NA; j_call: TRBJ1-1; clone_size: many; v_call: TRBV5-1; cdr3_aa: CASSLAKTNTEAFF; cdr3_nt: TGCGCCAGCAGCTTGGCGAAGACGAACACTGAAGCTTTCTTT
d_call: NA; j_call: TRBJ1-2; clone_size: many; v_call: TRBV2; cdr3_aa: CASSFQGTYGYTF; cdr3_nt: TGTGCCAGCAGTTTTCAGGGGACCTATGGCTACACCTTC
d_call: TRBD1; j_call: TRBJ1-1; clone_size: many; v_call: TRBV20-1; cdr3_aa: CSARRTGSGTEAFF; cdr3_nt: TGCAGTGCTAGGCGGACAGGGTCAGGCACTGAAGCTTTCTTT
d_call: NA; j_call: TRBJ2-7; clone_size: many; v_call: TRBV9; cdr3_aa: CASSVVGGNEQYF; cdr3_nt: TGTGCCAGCAGCGTAGTCGGAGGTAACGAGCAGTACTTC
d_call: NA; j_call: TRBJ1-4; clone_size: many; v_call: TRBV25-1; cdr3_aa: CASSPRNEKLFF; cdr3_nt: TGTGCCAGCAGTCCTCGAAATGAAAAACTGTTTTTT
d_call: NA; j_call: TRBJ2-7; clone_size: many; v_call: TRBV12-3/TRBV12-4; cdr3_aa: CASSFEQSYEQYF; cdr3_nt: TGTGCCAGCAGTTTCGAACAGAGCTACGAGCAGTACTTC
d_call: TRBD1; j_call: TRBJ1-1; clone_size: many; v_call: TRBV3-1; cdr3_aa: CASSQDSAGTGEAFF; cdr3_nt: TGTGCCAGCAGCCAAGATTCGGCCGGGACAGGGGAAGCTTTCTTT
d_call: TRBD1; j_call: TRBJ1-2; clone_size: many; v_call: TRBV9; cdr3_aa: CASSARDSLRYSYGYTF; cdr3_nt: TGTGCCAGCAGCGCCCGGGACAGCTTACGTTATTCCTATGGCTACACCTTC
d_call: TRBD2; j_call: TRBJ2-3; clone_size: many; v_call: TRBV15; cdr3_aa: CATSRDRRVAGGGDTQYF; cdr3_nt: TGTGCCACCAGCAGAGATCGGCGGGTAGCGGGGGGGGGAGATACGCAGTATTTT
d_call: TRBD1; j_call: TRBJ2-6; clone_size: many; v_call: TRBV12-3/TRBV12-4; cdr3_aa: CASSLDRAGANVLTF; cdr3_nt: TGTGCCAGCAGTCTGGACAGGGCTGGGGCCAACGTCCTGACTTTC
d_call: NA; j_call: TRBJ1-1; clone_size: many; v_call: TRBV12-3/TRBV12-4; cdr3_aa: CASSSPRTRAEAFF; cdr3_nt: TGTGCCAGCAGTTCGCCCAGGACGAGGGCTGAAGCTTTCTTT
d_call: NA; j_call: TRBJ1-2; clone_size: many; v_call: TRBV9; cdr3_aa: CASSVDIDRGYTF; cdr3_nt: TGTGCCAGCAGCGTAGATATAGATCGTGGCTACACCTTC
d_call: NA; j_call: TRBJ1-6; clone_size: few; v_call: TRBV5-1; cdr3_aa: CASSLSGVYNSPLHF; cdr3_nt: TGCGCCAGCAGCTTGTCGGGGGTCTATAATTCACCCCTCCACTTT
d_call: TRBD1; j_call: TRBJ2-3; clone_size: many; v_call: TRBV11-1; cdr3_aa: CASSPLAPSGGRSTDTQYF; cdr3_nt: TGTGCCAGCAGCCCTCTAGCCCCCTCAGGGGGCCGGAGCACAGATACGCAGTATTTT
d_call: TRBD2; j_call: TRBJ2-7; clone_size: few; v_call: TRBV18; cdr3_aa: CASSPGTSGYEQYF; cdr3_nt: TGTGCCAGCTCACCCGGGACTAGCGGGTACGAGCAGTACTTC
d_call: NA; j_call: TRBJ1-1; clone_size: NA; v_call: TRBV7-3; cdr3_aa: CASSRVIGPGTEAFF; cdr3_nt: TGTGCCAGCAGCCGGGTTATTGGCCCGGGGACTGAAGCTTTCTTT
d_call: NA; j_call: TRBJ2-5; clone_size: many; v_call: TRBV29-1; cdr3_aa: CSARQLETQYF; cdr3_nt: TGCAGCGCGAGGCAGTTGGAGACCCAGTACTTC
d_call: NA; j_call: TRBJ2-2; clone_size: few; v_call: TRBV4-3; cdr3_aa: CASSQGAPLWELFF; cdr3_nt: TGCGCCAGCAGCCAAGGAGCCCCGTTATGGGAGCTGTTTTTT
d_call: NA; j_call: TRBJ2-1; clone_size: many; v_call: TRBV21-1; cdr3_aa: CASSNLKSAENNEQFF; cdr3_nt: TGTGCCAGCAGCAACTTGAAATCTGCCGAGAACAATGAGCAGTTCTTC